Listed below are T cell receptor beta chains from one sample, sequenced in a study of blood T cell repertoires in COVID-19. TCRdb's copy holds only in-frame clones and misses some; the assay was immunoSEQ multiplex PCR. The sample shows under 400,000 clones, 90% of them seen only once. Sequences were obtained from peripheral blood. The receptors were sampled from a man in his late teens or twenties with active or convalescent COVID-19. The CDR3 runs from the conserved cysteine through the conserved F or W. The D gene is left open where the match is weak. Rows may omit the clone size; those that give it use once, few, many or a size class.

CDR3 DNA,CDR3 protein,D gene,V gene,J gene,clone size
TGTGCCACCAGCCCTCGCCCGGGACAGGGTGGGGTGACGGGAGGGCGGAACACCGGGGAGCTGTTTTTT,CATSPRPGQGGVTGGRNTGELFF,.,TRBV24-1,TRBJ2-2,once
TGTGCCAGCAGCCCGTCAGGGGGCGAGGGCTACACCTTC,CASSPSGGEGYTF,TRBD1,TRBV28,TRBJ1-2,.
TGTGCCAGCAGATCCTCCCTGGGACTAGCGGGAGGGGGTGGGGATACGCAGTATTTT,CASRSSLGLAGGGGDTQYF,TRBD2,TRBV27,TRBJ2-3,.
TGTGCCAGCAGTTTAGCGGGAACGGCAGAGCAGTTCTTC,CASSLAGTAEQFF,.,TRBV27,TRBJ2-1,few
TGCGCCAGCAGCCAAGTTGGAGGGAGTCGCAATGAGCAGTTCTTC,CASSQVGGSRNEQFF,.,TRBV4-1,TRBJ2-1,.
TGTGCCAGCAGCCGAAGACCAGCGGGAGACTCCTACAATGAGCAGTTCTTC,CASSRRPAGDSYNEQFF,TRBD2,TRBV3-1/TRBV3-2,TRBJ2-1,.
TGTGCCAGCGAGAGGAGCTCCTACAATGAGCAGTTCTTC,CASERSSYNEQFF,.,TRBV7-2,TRBJ2-1,.
TGTGCCAGCAGTGAGGGGTGGTATACGGGGAACTATGGCTACACCTTC,CASSEGWYTGNYGYTF,.,TRBV6-1,TRBJ1-2,.
TGTGCCAGCAGCCCCGGGACTAGGATACTTCAAGAGACCCAGTACTTC,CASSPGTRILQETQYF,TRBD2,TRBV7-3,TRBJ2-5,.
TGTGCCAGCAGCTTACCTAGCGGGCAAGAGACCCAGTACTTC,CASSLPSGQETQYF,TRBD2,TRBV7-9,TRBJ2-5,.
TGTGCCAGCAGCCAGCAGCTAGCGCCGAGGGAGCAGTACTTC,CASSQQLAPREQYF,.,TRBV14,TRBJ2-7,.
TGTGCCAGCAGTGACTCGGCAGGGGGTAATCAGCCCCAGCATTTT,CASSDSAGGNQPQHF,TRBD1,TRBV6-4,TRBJ1-5,.
TGTGCCAGCAGCTGGGATCAGGGCACATCCTATAATTCACCCCTCCACTTT,CASSWDQGTSYNSPLHF,.,TRBV5-6,TRBJ1-6,once
TGCGCCAGCAGCCTGGGACTAGCGGGAGAAACAGATACGCAGTATTTT,CASSLGLAGETDTQYF,TRBD2,TRBV5-1,TRBJ2-3,.
TGTGCCAGCAGCTTAAGCGGGAGGGCATACTACGAGCAGTACTTC,CASSLSGRAYYEQYF,TRBD2,TRBV7-8,TRBJ2-7,.
TGTGCCAGCAGTTCCCCCCCCGGGTTATCCTACGAGCAGTACTTC,CASSSPPGLSYEQYF,.,TRBV6-6,TRBJ2-7,once
TGTGCTAGCAGCTTAGTCCCGGGACAGGGTATCGATGAGCAGTTCTTC,CASSLVPGQGIDEQFF,TRBD1,TRBV7-7,TRBJ2-1,.
TGTGCCAGCAGCTTATCCGGGACAGGGGTTAGGGTTTACGAGCAGTACTTC,CASSLSGTGVRVYEQYF,TRBD1,TRBV7-9,TRBJ2-7,.
TGTGCCAGCAGCCTTTGGGGAGGACAAGGGGGACTAAGCTCCTACAATGAGCAGTTCTTC,CASSLWGGQGGLSSYNEQFF,.,TRBV6-2/TRBV6-3,TRBJ2-1,.
TGTGCCAGCAGTTACTCCCAGAACCCGATGGGCTACACCTTC,CASSYSQNPMGYTF,.,TRBV6-5,TRBJ1-2,.
TGTGCCAGTAGTATCTCCCTCTCCTACGAGCAGTACTTC,CASSISLSYEQYF,.,TRBV19,TRBJ2-7,.
TGTGCCAGTAGTATTACCGGACAGGGGGATGATGGCTACACCTTC,CASSITGQGDDGYTF,TRBD1,TRBV19,TRBJ1-2,.
TGTGCCAGCAGCTTATCCCCGGGGGGGGGATCCACCGGGGAGCTGTTTTTT,CASSLSPGGGSTGELFF,TRBD2,TRBV7-3,TRBJ2-2,.
TGTGCCAGCAGCTCCCTCTCCTACGAGCAGTACTTC,CASSSLSYEQYF,.,TRBV7-2,TRBJ2-7,few
TGTGCCAGCAGCTTAGGGTTTGGGCAGGGGGTGCCCAATGAGCAGTTCTTC,CASSLGFGQGVPNEQFF,TRBD1,TRBV7-2,TRBJ2-1,.
TGCGCCAGCAAGGAACAAGACAAGGGGTCTGAAGCTTTCTTT,CASKEQDKGSEAFF,.,TRBV5-1,TRBJ1-1,.
TGTGCCAGCAGCGTAGGCTATATGAACACTGAAGCTTTCTTT,CASSVGYMNTEAFF,.,TRBV9,TRBJ1-1,.
TGTGCCAGCAGTTTAGGGGGGGCCGATGAAAAACTGTTTTTT,CASSLGGADEKLFF,.,TRBV28,TRBJ1-4,once
TGTGCCAGCAGCACAGACAGGGGGCTTTCCGGGGAGCTGTTTTTT,CASSTDRGLSGELFF,TRBD1,TRBV7-2,TRBJ2-2,.
TGTGCCAGCTCACCACCCCCGGGACAGGTTCTCTATGGCTACACCTTC,CASSPPPGQVLYGYTF,TRBD1,TRBV18,TRBJ1-2,.
TGTGCCAGCAGCCAAGATCCGTTGGACAGGGCAATTTCGCCCCAGCATTTT,CASSQDPLDRAISPQHF,TRBD1,TRBV4-2,TRBJ1-5,.
TGTGCCAGCAGGCAACGCAGCGGGAGGGAAGATACGCAGTATTTT,CASRQRSGREDTQYF,TRBD2,TRBV4-2,TRBJ2-3,.
TGTGCCAGCAGTTTGGCCAGGGCTAGCGGGGGGCACCACGAGCAGTACTTC,CASSLARASGGHHEQYF,TRBD2,TRBV28,TRBJ2-7,.
TGTGCCAGCTTCGGGGGCACCGGGGAGCTGTTTTTT,CASFGGTGELFF,.,TRBV2,TRBJ2-2,.
TGTGCCTGGAGTCGTCCGGGGAGCTCCTACAATGAGCAGTTCTTC,CAWSRPGSSYNEQFF,.,TRBV30,TRBJ2-1,.
TGTGCCACCAACACCGGGGAGACCCAGTACTTC,CATNTGETQYF,.,TRBV27,TRBJ2-5,.
TGTGCCAGTGGAGATAACCGGGACAGGGAAAAAGATACGCAGTATTTT,CASGDNRDREKDTQYF,TRBD1,TRBV19,TRBJ2-3,.
TGTGCCAGCAGTTACCCCATGCGCGGGGGTTACAATGAGCAGTTCTTC,CASSYPMRGGYNEQFF,TRBD2,TRBV6-5,TRBJ2-1,.
TGTGCCAGTAGTATGAGACAGTCTGGAAACACCATATATTTT,CASSMRQSGNTIYF,.,TRBV19,TRBJ1-3,few
TGTGCCAGCAGCGGAGACAGATATAGCAATCAGCCCCAGCATTTT,CASSGDRYSNQPQHF,.,TRBV5-8,TRBJ1-5,.
TGTGCCAGCAGCAAGGACTCGGTAGCGGGGTTGGTCACAGATACGCAGTATTTT,CASSKDSVAGLVTDTQYF,TRBD2,TRBV28,TRBJ2-3,.
TGCGCCAGCAGCTCAGGACAGAGCTCCTACAATGAGCAGTTCTTC,CASSSGQSSYNEQFF,.,TRBV5-1,TRBJ2-1,.